This TCR beta chain was identified in a study of shared clonotypes between healthy human individuals. Study-wide results and caveats: Compared with memory subsets, naive subsets generally had larger estimated richness. The sharing of 5% to 6.5% of naive CD4 clonotypes was seen across several donors.

Terminally differentiated effector memory CD45RA+ cells were excluded by CCR7 positive selection of CD45RO-negative cells. Concerning this clone itself: The antigen remains undetermined.

Trimming shortened V by 7 bases and J by 8 bases, and 15 bases separated the two germline ends. CDR3 length: 13 residues. Germline V gene lookup returns CDR1 MNHEY and CDR2 SVGAGI. Several immunoSEQ 96-well plates shared each subset's DNA, each plate a replicate. Assay used: immunoSEQ multiplex PCR; TCRdb lists only in-frame clones, some missing. Of hundreds of thousands of clones listed, about 96% are singletons. V and J are TRBV6-5 and TRBJ2-1; D possibly corresponds to TRBD2 (6 bases). Sequencing was done on a sample of naive CD8+ T cells sorted from blood. The receptor's source is a man aged 30 to 45 in good health. DNA of the CDR3: TGTGCCAGCACCCCCGGCTGGGGGGATGAGCAGTTCTTC. Its protein product is CASTPGWGDEQFF.